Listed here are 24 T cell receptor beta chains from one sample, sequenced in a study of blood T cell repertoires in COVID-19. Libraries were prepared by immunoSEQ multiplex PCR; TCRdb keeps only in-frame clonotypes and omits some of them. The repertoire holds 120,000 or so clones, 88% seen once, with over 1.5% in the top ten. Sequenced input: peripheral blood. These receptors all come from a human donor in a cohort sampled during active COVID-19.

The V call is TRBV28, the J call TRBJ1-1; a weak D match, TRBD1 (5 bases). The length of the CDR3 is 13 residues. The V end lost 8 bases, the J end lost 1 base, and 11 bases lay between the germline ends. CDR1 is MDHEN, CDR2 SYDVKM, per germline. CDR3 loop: CASSLGGNTEAFF. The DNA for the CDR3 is TGTGCCAGCTCCCTGGGGGGGAACACTGAAGCTTTCTTT.

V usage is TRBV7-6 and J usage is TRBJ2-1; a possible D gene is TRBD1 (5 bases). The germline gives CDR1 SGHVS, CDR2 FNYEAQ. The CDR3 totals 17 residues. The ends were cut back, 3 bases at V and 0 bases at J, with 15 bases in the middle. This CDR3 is CASSFPQGLGSYNEQFF. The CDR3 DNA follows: TGTGCCAGCAGCTTCCCTCAGGGTTTGGGCTCCTACAATGAGCAGTTCTTC.

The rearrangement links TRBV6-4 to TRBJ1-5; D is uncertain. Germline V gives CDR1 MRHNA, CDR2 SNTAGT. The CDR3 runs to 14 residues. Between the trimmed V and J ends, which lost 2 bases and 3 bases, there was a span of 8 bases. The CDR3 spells CASSDGTDNQPQHF. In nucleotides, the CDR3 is TGTGCCAGCAGTGACGGAACAGACAATCAGCCCCAGCATTTT.

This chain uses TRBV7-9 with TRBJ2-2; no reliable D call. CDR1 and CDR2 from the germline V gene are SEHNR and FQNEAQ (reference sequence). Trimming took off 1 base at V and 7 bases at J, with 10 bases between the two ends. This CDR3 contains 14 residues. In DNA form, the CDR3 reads TGTGCCAGCAGCTTAGGGCAACGTAACGGGGAGCTGTTTTTT. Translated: CASSLGQRNGELFF.

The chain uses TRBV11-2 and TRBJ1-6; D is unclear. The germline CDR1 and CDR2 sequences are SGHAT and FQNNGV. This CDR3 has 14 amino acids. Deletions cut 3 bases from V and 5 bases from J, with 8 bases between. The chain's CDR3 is CASSFASDNSPLHF. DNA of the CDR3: TGTGCCAGCAGCTTCGCCAGCGATAATTCACCCCTCCACTTT.

The CDR3 DNA is TGTGCCAGCAGTTTAGTGTCCGGGTCGCCCCAGCATTTT. This sequence encodes CASSLVSGSPQHF. The gene calls are TRBV27 and TRBJ1-5; D uncertain. The germline V and J ends were trimmed by 2 bases and 9 bases, with 11 bases remaining between them. Germline CDR1 and CDR2: MNHEY and SMNVEV (reference sequence). This CDR3 has 13 residues.

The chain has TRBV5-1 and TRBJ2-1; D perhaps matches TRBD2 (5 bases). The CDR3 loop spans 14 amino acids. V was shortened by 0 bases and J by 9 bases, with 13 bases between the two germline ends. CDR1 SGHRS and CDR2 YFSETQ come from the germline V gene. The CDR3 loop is CASSLDFSGGEQFF. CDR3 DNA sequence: TGCGCCAGCAGCTTGGATTTTTCTGGAGGTGAGCAGTTCTTC.

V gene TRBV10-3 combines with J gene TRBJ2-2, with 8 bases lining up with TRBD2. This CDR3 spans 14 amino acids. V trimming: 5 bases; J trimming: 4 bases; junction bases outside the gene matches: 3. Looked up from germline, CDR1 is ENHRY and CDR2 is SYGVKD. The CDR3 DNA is TGTGCCATCAGTTTCACTAGCGGCACCGGGGAGCTGTTTTTT. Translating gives CAISFTSGTGELFF.

CDR3 nucleotide sequence: TGTGCCAGCAGTGAAAGCAATAGTGAGACCCAGTACTTC. Translation gives CASSESNSETQYF. The chain carries TRBV25-1 and TRBJ2-5, with unresolved D. CDR1 and CDR2 (germline): MGHDK, SYGVNS. V lost 2 bases, J lost 5 bases, and 9 bases lay in between. This CDR3 is 13 amino acids long.

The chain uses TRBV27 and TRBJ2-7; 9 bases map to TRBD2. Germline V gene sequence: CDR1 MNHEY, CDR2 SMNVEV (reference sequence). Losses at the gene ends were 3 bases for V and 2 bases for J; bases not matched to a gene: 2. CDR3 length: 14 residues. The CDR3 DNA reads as TGTGCCAGCAGTTTGGGCGGGGGGGCCTACGAGCAGTACTTC. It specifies CASSLGGGAYEQYF.

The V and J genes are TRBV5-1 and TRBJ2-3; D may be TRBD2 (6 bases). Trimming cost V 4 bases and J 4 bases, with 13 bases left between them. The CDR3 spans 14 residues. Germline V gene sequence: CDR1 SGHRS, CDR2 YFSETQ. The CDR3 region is CASSPSVGPDTQYF. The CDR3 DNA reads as TGCGCCAGCAGCCCTAGCGTCGGTCCAGATACGCAGTATTTT.

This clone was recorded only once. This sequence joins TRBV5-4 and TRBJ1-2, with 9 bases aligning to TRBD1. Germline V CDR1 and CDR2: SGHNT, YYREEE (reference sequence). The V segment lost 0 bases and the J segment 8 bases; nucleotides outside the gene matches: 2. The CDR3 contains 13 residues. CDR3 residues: CASSLDRGRGYTF. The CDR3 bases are TGTGCCAGCAGCTTGGACAGGGGGCGGGGCTACACCTTC.

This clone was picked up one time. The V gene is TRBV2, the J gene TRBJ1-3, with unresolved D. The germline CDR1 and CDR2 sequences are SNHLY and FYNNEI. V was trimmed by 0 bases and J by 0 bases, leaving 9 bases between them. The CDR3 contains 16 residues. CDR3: CASSEAITFSGNTIYF. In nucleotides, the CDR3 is TGTGCCAGCAGTGAAGCTATCACTTTCTCTGGAAACACCATATATTTT.

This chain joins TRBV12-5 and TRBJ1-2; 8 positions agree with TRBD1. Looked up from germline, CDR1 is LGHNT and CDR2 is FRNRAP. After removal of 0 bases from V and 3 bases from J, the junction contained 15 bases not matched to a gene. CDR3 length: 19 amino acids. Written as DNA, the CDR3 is TGTGCTAGTGGTTTGGTACTCGATGGGCAGGGGGCGCAGGACTATGGCTACACCTTC. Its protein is CASGLVLDGQGAQDYGYTF.

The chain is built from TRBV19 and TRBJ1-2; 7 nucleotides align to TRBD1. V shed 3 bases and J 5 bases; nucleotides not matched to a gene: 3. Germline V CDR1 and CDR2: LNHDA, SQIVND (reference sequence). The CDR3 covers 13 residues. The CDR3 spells CASSMADRYGYTF. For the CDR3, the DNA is TGTGCCAGTAGTATGGCGGACAGGTATGGCTACACCTTC.

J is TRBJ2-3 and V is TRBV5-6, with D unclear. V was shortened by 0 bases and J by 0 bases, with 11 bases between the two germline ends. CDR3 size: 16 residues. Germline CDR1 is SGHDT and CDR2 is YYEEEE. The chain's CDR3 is CASSLESGFSTDTQYF. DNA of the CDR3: TGTGCCAGCAGCTTGGAATCCGGTTTTAGCACAGATACGCAGTATTTT.

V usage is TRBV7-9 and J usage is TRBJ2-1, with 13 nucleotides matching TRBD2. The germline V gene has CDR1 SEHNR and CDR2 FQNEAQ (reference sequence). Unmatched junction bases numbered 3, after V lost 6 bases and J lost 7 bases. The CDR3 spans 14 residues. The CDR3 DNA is TGTGCCAGCAGTACTAGCGGGAGGGTGAATGAGCAGTTCTTC. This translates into CASSTSGRVNEQFF.

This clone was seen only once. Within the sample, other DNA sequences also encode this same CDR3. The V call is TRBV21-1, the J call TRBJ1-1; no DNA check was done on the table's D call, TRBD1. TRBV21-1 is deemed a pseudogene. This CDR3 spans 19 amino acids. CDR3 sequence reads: CASSKTPKGQAPQSLRAFF. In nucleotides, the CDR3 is TGTGCCAGCAGCAAAACCCCAAAGGGACAGGCACCCCAGTCGTTGAGAGCTTTCTTT.

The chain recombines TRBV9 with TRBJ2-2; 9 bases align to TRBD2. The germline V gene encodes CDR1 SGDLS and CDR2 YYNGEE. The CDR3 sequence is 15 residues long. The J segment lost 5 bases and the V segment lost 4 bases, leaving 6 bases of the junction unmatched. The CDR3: CASSSGAGGTGELFF. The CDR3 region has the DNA TGTGCCAGCAGCTCAGGTGCGGGGGGGACCGGGGAGCTGTTTTTT.

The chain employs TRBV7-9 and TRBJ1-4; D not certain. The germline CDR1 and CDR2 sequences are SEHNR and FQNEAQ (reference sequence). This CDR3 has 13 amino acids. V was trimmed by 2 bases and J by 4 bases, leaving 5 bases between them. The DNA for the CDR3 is TGTGCCAGCAGCTTATACTTTAATGAAAAACTGTTTTTT. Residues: CASSLYFNEKLFF.

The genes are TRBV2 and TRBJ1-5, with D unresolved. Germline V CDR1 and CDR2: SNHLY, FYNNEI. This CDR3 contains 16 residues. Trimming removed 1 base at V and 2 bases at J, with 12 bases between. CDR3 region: CASSEGRREGNQPQHF. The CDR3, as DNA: TGTGCCAGCAGTGAAGGGAGGAGAGAGGGCAATCAGCCCCAGCATTTT.

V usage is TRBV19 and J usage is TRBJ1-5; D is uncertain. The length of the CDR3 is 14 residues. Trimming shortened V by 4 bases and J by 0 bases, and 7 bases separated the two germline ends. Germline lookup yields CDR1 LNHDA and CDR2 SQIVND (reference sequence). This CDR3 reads CASSNRDSNQPQHF. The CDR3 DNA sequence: TGTGCCAGTAGTAACAGAGATAGCAATCAGCCCCAGCATTTT. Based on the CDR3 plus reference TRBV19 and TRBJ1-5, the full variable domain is DGGITQSPKYLFRKEGQNVTLSCEQNLNHDAMYWYRQDPGQGLRLIYYSQIVNDFQKGDIAEGYSVSREKKESFPLTVTSAQKNPTAFYLCASSNRDSNQPQHFGDGTRLSIL.

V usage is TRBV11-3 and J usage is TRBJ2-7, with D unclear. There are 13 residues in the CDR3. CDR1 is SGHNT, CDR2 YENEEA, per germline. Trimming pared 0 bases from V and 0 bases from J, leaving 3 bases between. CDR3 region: CASSLEASYEQYF. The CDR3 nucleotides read TGTGCCAGCAGCTTAGAAGCCTCCTACGAGCAGTACTTC.

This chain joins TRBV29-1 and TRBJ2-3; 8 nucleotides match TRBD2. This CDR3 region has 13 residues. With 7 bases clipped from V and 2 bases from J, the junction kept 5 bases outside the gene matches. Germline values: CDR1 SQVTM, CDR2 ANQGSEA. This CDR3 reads CSAAGGFTDTQYF. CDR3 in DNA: TGCAGCGCGGCGGGGGGCTTCACAGATACGCAGTATTTT.